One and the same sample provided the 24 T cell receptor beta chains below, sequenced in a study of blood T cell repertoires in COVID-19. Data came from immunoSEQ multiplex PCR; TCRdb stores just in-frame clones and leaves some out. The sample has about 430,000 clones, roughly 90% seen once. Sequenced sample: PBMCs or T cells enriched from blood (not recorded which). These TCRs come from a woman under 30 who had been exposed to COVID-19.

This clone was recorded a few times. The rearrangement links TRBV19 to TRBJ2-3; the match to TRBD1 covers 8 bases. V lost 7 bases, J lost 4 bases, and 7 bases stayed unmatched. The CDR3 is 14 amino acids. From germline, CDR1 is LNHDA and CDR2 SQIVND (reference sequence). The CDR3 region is CASTPDRGADTQYF. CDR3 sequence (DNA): TGTGCCAGTACCCCCGACAGGGGTGCAGATACGCAGTATTTT.

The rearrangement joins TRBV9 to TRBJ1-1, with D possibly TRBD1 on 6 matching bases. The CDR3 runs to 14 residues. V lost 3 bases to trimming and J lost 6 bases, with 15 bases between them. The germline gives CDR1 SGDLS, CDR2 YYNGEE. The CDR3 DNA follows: TGTGCCAGCAGCGACGGTCACAGGGCGTCTGAAGCTTTCTTT. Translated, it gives CASSDGHRASEAFF.

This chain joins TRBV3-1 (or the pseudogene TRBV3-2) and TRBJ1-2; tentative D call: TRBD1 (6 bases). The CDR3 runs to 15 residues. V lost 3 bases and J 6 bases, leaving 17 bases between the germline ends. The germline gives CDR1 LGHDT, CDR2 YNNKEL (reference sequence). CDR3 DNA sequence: TGTGCCAGCAGCCAGACAGTACAGGGATTAGATGGCTACACCTTC. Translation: CASSQTVQGLDGYTF.

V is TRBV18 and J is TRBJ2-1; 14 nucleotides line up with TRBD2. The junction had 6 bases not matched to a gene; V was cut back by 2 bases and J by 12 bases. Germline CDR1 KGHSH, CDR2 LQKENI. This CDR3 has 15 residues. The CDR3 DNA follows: TGTGCCAGCTCACCATTGGGGACTAGCGGGAGACGGCAGTTCTTC. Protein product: CASSPLGTSGRRQFF.

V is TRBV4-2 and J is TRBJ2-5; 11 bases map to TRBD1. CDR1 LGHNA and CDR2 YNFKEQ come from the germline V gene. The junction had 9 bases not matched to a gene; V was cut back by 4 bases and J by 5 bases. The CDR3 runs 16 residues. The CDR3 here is CASSPSWDRGRETQYF. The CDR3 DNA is TGTGCCAGCAGCCCGAGTTGGGACAGGGGGAGGGAGACCCAGTACTTC.

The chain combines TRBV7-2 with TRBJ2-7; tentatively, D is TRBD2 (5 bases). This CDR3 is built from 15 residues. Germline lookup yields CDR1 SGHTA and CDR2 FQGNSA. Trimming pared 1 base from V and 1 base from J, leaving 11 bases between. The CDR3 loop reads CASSLGLGRSYEQYF. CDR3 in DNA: TGTGCCAGCAGCTTAGGTCTAGGGAGATCCTACGAGCAGTACTTC.

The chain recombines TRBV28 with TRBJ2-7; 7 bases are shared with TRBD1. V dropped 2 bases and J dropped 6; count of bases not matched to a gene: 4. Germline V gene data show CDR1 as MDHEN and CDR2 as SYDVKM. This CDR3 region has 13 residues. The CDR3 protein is CASSLDRAAEQYF. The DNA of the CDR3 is TGTGCCAGCAGTTTAGACAGGGCCGCCGAGCAGTACTTC.

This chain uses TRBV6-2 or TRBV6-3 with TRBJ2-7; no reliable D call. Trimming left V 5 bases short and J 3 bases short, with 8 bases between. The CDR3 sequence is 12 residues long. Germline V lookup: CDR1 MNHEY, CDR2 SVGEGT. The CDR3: CASSKLRYEQYF. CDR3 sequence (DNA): TGTGCCAGCAGTAAACTCCGCTACGAGCAGTACTTC.

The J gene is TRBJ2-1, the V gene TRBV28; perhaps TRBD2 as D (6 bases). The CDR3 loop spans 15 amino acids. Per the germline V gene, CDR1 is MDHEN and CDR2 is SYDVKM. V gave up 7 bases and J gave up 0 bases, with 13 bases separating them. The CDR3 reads CASNLLAASYNEQFF. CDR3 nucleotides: TGTGCCAGCAACTTACTAGCCGCCTCCTACAATGAGCAGTTCTTC. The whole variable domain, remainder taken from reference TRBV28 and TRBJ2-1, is DVKVTQSSRYLVKRTGEKVFLECVQDMDHENMFWYRQDPGLGLRLIYFSYDVKMKEKGDIPEGYSVSREKKERFSLILESASTNQTSMYLCASNLLAASYNEQFFGPGTRLTVL.

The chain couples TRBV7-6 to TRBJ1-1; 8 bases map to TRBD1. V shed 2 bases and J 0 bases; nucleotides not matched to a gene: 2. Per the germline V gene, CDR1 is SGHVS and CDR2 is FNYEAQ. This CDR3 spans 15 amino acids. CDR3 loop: CASSLTGGLNTEAFF. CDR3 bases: TGTGCCAGCAGCTTAACAGGGGGGCTGAACACTGAAGCTTTCTTT.

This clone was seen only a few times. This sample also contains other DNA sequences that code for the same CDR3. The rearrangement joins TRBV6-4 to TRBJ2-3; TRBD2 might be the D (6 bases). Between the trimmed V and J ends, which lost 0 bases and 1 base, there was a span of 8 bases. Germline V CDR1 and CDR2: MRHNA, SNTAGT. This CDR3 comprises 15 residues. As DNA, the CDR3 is TGTGCCAGCAGTGACTCCGGCGGGGGCACAGATACGCAGTATTTT. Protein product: CASSDSGGGTDTQYF.

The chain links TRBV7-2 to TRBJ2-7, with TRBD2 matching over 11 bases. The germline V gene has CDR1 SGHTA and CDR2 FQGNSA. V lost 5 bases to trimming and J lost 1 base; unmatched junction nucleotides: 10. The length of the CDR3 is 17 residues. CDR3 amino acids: CASSLASGGFSSYEQYF. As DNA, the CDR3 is TGTGCCAGCAGCCTCGCTAGCGGGGGGTTCTCGTCCTACGAGCAGTACTTC.

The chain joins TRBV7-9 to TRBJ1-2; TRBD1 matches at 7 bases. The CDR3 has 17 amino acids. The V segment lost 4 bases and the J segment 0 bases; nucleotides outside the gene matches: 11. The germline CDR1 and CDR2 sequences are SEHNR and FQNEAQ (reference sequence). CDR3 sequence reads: CASSSERPDRANYGYTF. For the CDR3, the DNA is TGTGCCAGCAGCTCGGAGCGACCAGACAGGGCTAACTATGGCTACACCTTC.

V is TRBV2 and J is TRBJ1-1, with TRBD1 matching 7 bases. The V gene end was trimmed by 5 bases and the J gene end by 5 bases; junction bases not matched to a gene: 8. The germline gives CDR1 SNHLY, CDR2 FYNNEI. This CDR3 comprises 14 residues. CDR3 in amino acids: CASSIDRVGTEAFF. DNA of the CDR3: TGTGCCAGCAGTATAGACAGGGTGGGAACTGAAGCTTTCTTT.

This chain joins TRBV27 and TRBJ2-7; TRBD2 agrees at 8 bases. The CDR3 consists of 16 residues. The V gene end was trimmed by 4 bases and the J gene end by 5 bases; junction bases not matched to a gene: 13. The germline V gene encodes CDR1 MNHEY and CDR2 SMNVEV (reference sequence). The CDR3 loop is CASSYFFGGGTHEQYF. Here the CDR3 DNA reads TGTGCCAGCAGTTACTTCTTCGGGGGGGGTACCCACGAGCAGTACTTC.

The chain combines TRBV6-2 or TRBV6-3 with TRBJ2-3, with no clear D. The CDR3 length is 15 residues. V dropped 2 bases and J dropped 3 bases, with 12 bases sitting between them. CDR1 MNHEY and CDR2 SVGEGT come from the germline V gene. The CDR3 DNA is TGTGCCAGCAGTTACCGGGTTCCCATGACAGATACGCAGTATTTT. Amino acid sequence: CASSYRVPMTDTQYF.

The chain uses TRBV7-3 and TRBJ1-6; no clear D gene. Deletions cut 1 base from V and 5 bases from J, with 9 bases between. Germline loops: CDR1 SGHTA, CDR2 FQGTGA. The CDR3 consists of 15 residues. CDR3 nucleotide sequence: TGTGCCAGCAGCTTAAGTGTGAGCAATAATTCACCCCTCCACTTT. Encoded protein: CASSLSVSNNSPLHF.

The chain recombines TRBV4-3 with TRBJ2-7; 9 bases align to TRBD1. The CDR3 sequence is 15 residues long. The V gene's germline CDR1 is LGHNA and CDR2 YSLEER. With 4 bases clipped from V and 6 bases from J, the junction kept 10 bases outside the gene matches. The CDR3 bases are TGCGCCAGCAGCCCAGGGACAGGGAGCCTATCCGAGCAGTACTTC. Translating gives CASSPGTGSLSEQYF.

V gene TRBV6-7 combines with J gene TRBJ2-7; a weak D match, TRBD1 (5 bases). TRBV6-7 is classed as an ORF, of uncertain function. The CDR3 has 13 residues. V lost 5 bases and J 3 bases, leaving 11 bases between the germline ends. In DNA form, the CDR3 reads TGTGCCAGCAGTCGACAGCCGCACTACGAGCAGTACTTC. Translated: CASSRQPHYEQYF.

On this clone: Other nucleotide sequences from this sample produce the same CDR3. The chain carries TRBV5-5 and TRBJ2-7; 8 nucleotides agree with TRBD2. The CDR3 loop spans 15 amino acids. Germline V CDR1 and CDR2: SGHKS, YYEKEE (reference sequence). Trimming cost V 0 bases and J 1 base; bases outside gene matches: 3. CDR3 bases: TGTGCCAGCAGCTTGGGCGGGGGGAGTTCCTACGAGCAGTACTTC. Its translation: CASSLGGGSSYEQYF.

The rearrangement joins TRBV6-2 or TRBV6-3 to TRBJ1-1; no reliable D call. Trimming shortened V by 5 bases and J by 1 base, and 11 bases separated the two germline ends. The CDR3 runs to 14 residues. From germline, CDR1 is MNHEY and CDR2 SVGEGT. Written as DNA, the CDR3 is TGTGCCAGCAGTACTAATCTCGGGAACACTGAAGCTTTCTTT. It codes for CASSTNLGNTEAFF.

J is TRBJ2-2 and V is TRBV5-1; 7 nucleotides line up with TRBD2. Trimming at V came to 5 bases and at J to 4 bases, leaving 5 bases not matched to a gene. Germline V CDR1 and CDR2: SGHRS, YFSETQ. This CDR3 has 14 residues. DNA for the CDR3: TGCGCCAGCAGTCGAAGGGAGGGCACCGGGGAGCTGTTTTTT. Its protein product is CASSRREGTGELFF.

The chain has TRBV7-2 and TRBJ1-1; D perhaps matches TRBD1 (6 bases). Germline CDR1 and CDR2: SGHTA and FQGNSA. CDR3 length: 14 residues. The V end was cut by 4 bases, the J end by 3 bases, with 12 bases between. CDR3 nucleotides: TGTGCCAGCAGCTCACAGGGCCCGTACACTGAAGCTTTCTTT. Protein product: CASSSQGPYTEAFF.

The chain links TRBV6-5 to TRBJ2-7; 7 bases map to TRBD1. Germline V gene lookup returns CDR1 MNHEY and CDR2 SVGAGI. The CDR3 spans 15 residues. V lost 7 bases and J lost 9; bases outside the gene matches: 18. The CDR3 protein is CASTQPGQTYEWQYF. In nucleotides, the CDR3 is TGTGCCAGCACCCAACCGGGACAGACTTACGAGTGGCAGTACTTC.